This T cell receptor (beta chain) is drawn from a study of blood T cell repertoires in COVID-19 (dated by TCRdb to the early 2020s). Context from the whole study: Collaborator samples came from the United States, Italy and Spain and covered acute and convalescent phases of COVID-19. The prospective study material was composed of cDNA or gDNA derived from T cells, B-cell-depleted T cells, or PBMCs. Deeply sampled blood TCRbeta repertoires from subjects exposed to, actively infected with, or recovered from COVID-19 were included in the dataset. The repertoires were made available in a free public database intended to serve as a resource for research on the immune response to SARS-CoV-2. Samples came from the ongoing ImmuneRACE study (first 160 participants) plus 1,254 subjects from 6 global collaborators. A de-identified subject ID, COVID-19 status, age in years and sex were almost always included in the sample metadata. Where available, HLA class I and class II types were taken from metadata supplied by the sample provider and were not determined by assay-based typing.

Compared with germline, V lacks 5 bases and J lacks 7 bases; bases without a gene match: 12. Taken from cysteine to phenylalanine, the CDR3 has 15 residues. Only the CDR3 portion is preserved as DNA: 45 bases, with reading frame beginning at the first base. According to the germline V gene (reference sequence), CDR1 reads LNHDA and CDR2 reads SQIVND. Summary of the overall study and its limitations: The quantity of clinical and demographic metadata differed by source and by participant and was supplied without curation.

In regard to this clone: What this receptor recognizes is not known. No base quality information exists; no much larger clone differs at one position.

TCRbeta CDR3 regions were amplified from genomic DNA by means of the immunoSEQ Assay, a bias-controlled multiplex PCR. From the authors' description of their analysis: Within the assay, amplification of reference gene primers was used to estimate how many nucleated cells each sample contained. Sequence reads were collapsed and filtered to measure the absolute abundance of every unique TCRbeta CDR3 rearrangement. For each sample, productive Simpson clonality was calculated as the square root of Simpson's diversity index across productive rearrangements. This immuneACCESS table, as held by TCRdb, lists in-frame sequences with V and J called but not all clones. Of the missing ones, under half trace to an unresolved V gene in checked studies; the others have no known cause. The V and J calls and clone size come from that table; D and trimming were worked out from the DNA. For this sample the table gives some 99,000 clones, of which 84% were detected only once. The biggest ten clones account for 6.6% of the sample.

Whole blood was collected in K2EDTA tubes by collaborating institutions according to the institutions' own protocols. For TCRbeta analysis, collaborators shipped samples in one of three forms: frozen whole blood, isolated PBMCs, or DNA extracted from either of those sample types. The clonotype was recovered from a woman aged 50 to 60 with acute or convalescent COVID-19. Here the chain combines TRBV19 and TRBJ1-2; 8 of the junction bases match TRBD1. The sequenced material came from peripheral blood. In nucleotides, the sequence is TGTGCCAGTAGTCCAGAGACAGGGGAAAGAAGTGGCTACACCTTC. Its coded protein is CASSPETGERSGYTF.